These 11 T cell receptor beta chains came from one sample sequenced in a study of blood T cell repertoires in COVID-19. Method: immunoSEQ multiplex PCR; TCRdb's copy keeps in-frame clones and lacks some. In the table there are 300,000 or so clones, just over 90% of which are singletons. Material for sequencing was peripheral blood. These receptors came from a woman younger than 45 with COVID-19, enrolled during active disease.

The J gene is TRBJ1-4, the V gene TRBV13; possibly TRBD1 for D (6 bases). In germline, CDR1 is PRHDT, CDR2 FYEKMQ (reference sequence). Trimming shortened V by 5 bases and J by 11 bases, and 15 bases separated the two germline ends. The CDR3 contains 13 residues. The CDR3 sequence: CASSDGTPAKLFF. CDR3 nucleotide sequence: TGTGCCAGCAGCGACGGGACACCGGCTAAACTGTTTTTT.

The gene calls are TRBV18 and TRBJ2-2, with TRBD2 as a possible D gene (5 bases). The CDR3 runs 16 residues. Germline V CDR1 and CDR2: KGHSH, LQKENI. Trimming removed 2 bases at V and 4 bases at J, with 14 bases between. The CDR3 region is CASSPYPDGSTGELFF. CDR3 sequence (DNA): TGTGCCAGCTCACCATACCCCGATGGGAGCACCGGGGAGCTGTTTTTT.

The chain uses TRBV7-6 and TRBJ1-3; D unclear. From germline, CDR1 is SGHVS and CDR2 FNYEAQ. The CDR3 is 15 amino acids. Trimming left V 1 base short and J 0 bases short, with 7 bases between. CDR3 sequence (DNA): TGTGCCAGCAGCTTAGGAGGGAACTCTGGAAACACCATATATTTT. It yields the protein CASSLGGNSGNTIYF.

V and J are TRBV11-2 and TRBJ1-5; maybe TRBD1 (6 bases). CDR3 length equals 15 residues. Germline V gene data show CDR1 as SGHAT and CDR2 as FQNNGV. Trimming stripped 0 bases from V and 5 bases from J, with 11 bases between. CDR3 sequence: CASSLDRGGHQPQHF. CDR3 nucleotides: TGTGCCAGCAGCTTAGACAGGGGAGGGCATCAGCCCCAGCATTTT.

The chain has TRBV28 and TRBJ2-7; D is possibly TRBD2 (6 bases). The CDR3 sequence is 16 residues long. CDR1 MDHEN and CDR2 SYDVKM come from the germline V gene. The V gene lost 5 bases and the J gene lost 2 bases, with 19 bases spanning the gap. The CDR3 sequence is CASSLLAAGLTYEQYF. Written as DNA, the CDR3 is TGTGCCAGCAGTCTGCTTGCGGCGGGGCTTACCTACGAGCAGTACTTC. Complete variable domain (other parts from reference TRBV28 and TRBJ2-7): DVKVTQSSRYLVKRTGEKVFLECVQDMDHENMFWYRQDPGLGLRLIYFSYDVKMKEKGDIPEGYSVSREKKERFSLILESASTNQTSMYLCASSLLAAGLTYEQYFGPGTRLTVT.

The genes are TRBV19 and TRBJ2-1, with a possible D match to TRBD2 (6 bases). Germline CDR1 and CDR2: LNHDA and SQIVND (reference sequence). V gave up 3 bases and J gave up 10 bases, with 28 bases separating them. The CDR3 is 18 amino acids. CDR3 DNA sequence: TGTGCCAGTAGTATGCTATCGGATGGGACTTCTACAGCGGCCGAGCAGTTCTTC. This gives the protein CASSMLSDGTSTAAEQFF. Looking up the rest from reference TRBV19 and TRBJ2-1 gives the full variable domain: DGGITQSPKYLFRKEGQNVTLSCEQNLNHDAMYWYRQDPGQGLRLIYYSQIVNDFQKGDIAEGYSVSREKKESFPLTVTSAQKNPTAFYLCASSMLSDGTSTAAEQFFGPGTRLTVL.

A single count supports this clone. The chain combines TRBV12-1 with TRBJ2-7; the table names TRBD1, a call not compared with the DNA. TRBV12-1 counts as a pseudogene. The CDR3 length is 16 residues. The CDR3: CASSCRPGTLLYEQYF. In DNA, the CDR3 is TGTGCCAGCAGCTGCCGCCCCGGGACACTTCTTTACGAGCAGTACTTC.

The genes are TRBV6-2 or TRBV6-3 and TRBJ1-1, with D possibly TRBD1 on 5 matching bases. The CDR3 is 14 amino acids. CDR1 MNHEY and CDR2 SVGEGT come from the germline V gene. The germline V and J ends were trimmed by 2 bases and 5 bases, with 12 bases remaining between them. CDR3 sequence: CASSYEAGITEAFF. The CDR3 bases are TGTGCCAGCAGTTACGAGGCAGGGATAACTGAAGCTTTCTTT.

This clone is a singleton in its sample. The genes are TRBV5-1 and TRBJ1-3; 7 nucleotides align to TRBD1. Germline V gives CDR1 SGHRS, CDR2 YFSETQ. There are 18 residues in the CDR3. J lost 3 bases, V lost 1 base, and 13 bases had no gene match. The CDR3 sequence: CASSLFPGRQGGGNTIYF. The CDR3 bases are TGCGCCAGCAGCTTGTTTCCCGGGAGACAGGGTGGTGGAAACACCATATATTTT.

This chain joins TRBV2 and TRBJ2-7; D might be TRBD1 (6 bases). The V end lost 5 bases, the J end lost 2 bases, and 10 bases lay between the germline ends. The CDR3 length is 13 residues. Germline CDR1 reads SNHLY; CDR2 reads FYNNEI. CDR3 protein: CASSYGQTYEQYF. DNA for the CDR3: TGTGCCAGCAGTTACGGACAGACCTACGAGCAGTACTTC.

CDR3 residues: CASSQDWAPRYGYTF. CDR3 nucleotides: TGTGCCAGCAGCCAAGATTGGGCACCCCGCTATGGCTACACCTTC. The chain combines TRBV3-1 (or the pseudogene TRBV3-2) with TRBJ1-2; D is unclear. The germline V gene encodes CDR1 LGHDT and CDR2 YNNKEL (reference sequence). The CDR3 runs to 15 residues. V was cut by 0 bases and J by 4 bases, with 12 bases left in between.